This T cell receptor (beta chain) was sequenced for a study of cytomegalovirus exposure and HLA in healthy donors. General study findings and limits: Cytomegalovirus-associated TCR beta chains were listed, numbering 164.

From germline, CDR1 is MNHNS and CDR2 SASEGT. V gave up 6 bases and J gave up 7 bases; unmatched junction bases: 11. The CDR3 runs to 15 residues. Regarding this clone: Its antigen is unidentified.

TCRdb's table, derived via immunoSEQ multiplex PCR, lists solely in-frame clones and lacks some. The sample has more than 95,000 clones, approximately 88% seen once. V usage is TRBV6-1 and J usage is TRBJ2-2, with TRBD2 matching 7 bases. Sequenced input: PBMCs. This sequence was found in a man aged 18 to 29 in good health and CMV-seronegative. CDR3 nucleotide sequence: TGTGCCAGCAGAGGGGAGCGGGGTTCGTACGGGGAGCTGTTTTTT. Translated, it gives CASRGERGSYGELFF.